The 28 T cell receptor beta chains given below trace back to one sample, sequenced in a study of cytomegalovirus exposure and HLA in healthy donors. The primer mix had 60 Vbeta and 13 Jbeta primers. This table comes from immunoSEQ multiplex PCR, and its TCRdb copy is limited to in-frame clones, with some not included. The repertoire holds roughly 110,000 clones, about 80% seen once, with roughly 12% in the top ten. The sequencing input was PBMCs. The source of these receptors is a woman aged 40 to 50 in good health and CMV-seropositive.

The V call is TRBV19, the J call TRBJ1-1, with D maybe TRBD1 (5 bases). The CDR3 is 16 residues long. Trimming shortened V by 3 bases and J by 4 bases, and 18 bases separated the two germline ends. The germline gives CDR1 LNHDA, CDR2 SQIVND (reference sequence). CDR3 amino acids: CASSMVLGGRGTEAFF. CDR3 nucleotide sequence: TGTGCCAGTAGTATGGTGCTCGGGGGACGGGGCACTGAAGCTTTCTTT.

The V gene is TRBV30, the J gene TRBJ2-3; 13 bases align to TRBD2. This CDR3 region has 11 residues. In germline, CDR1 is GTSNPN, CDR2 SVGIG (reference sequence). DNA of the CDR3: TGTGCTGGGACTAGCGGGAATACGCAGTATTTT. It specifies CAGTSGNTQYF. Using reference TRBV30 and TRBJ2-3 for the parts outside the CDR3, the full variable domain is SQTIHQWPATLVQPVGSPLSLECTVEGTSNPNLYWYRQAAGRGLQLLFYSVGIGQISSEVPQNLSASRPQDRQFILSSKKLLLSDSGFYLCAGTSGNTQYFGPGTRLTVL.

The V and J genes are TRBV5-4 and TRBJ1-6, with D possibly being TRBD1 (5 bases). Trimming took 6 bases from V and 8 from J, leaving 12 bases between them. Germline V gene data show CDR1 as SGHNT and CDR2 as YYREEE (reference sequence). CDR3 length equals 13 residues. The CDR3 region has the DNA TGTGCCAGCATGGAGACACAGGATTCACCCCTCCACTTT. The encoded protein is CASMETQDSPLHF. Full variable domain (remainder filled in from reference TRBV5-4 and TRBJ1-6): ETGVTQSPTHLIKTRGQQVTLRCSSQSGHNTVSWYQQALGQGPQFIFQYYREEENGRGNFPPRFSGLQFPNYSSELNVNALELDDSALYLCASMETQDSPLHFGNGTRLTVT.

The genes are TRBV7-9 and TRBJ2-5; D call uncertain. The CDR3 has 12 amino acids. V was trimmed by 5 bases and J by 0 bases, leaving 4 bases between them. Looked up from germline, CDR1 is SEHNR and CDR2 is FQNEAQ (reference sequence). Here the CDR3 reads CASSGYQETQYF. The CDR3 DNA is TGTGCCAGCAGCGGCTACCAAGAGACCCAGTACTTC.

This clone was seen just once. The chain combines TRBV7-8 with TRBJ2-5; D is unresolved. The CDR3 is made up of 13 amino acids. Germline lookup yields CDR1 SGHVS and CDR2 FQNEAQ. V dropped 1 base and J dropped 5 bases, with 8 bases sitting between them. The CDR3 here is CASSLGAVETQYF. The CDR3 bases are TGTGCCAGCAGCTTAGGGGCAGTGGAGACCCAGTACTTC.

V is TRBV2 and J is TRBJ2-3; no reliable D call. Trimming stripped 1 base from V and 2 bases from J, with 10 bases between. CDR3 size: 15 residues. The germline V gene has CDR1 SNHLY and CDR2 FYNNEI. The CDR3 reads CASSEETSFTDTQYF. In nucleotides, the CDR3 is TGTGCCAGCAGTGAAGAGACTTCGTTCACAGATACGCAGTATTTT.

The chain combines TRBV10-3 with TRBJ2-3; 7 bases map to TRBD1. The germline CDR1 and CDR2 sequences are ENHRY and SYGVKD. The V gene end was trimmed by 0 bases and the J gene end by 1 base; junction bases not matched to a gene: 4. The CDR3 contains 16 residues. In DNA, the CDR3 is TGTGCCATCAGTGAGTCGTTAGGGACAGGCACAGATACGCAGTATTTT. It specifies CAISESLGTGTDTQYF.

The sample holds a few counts of this clone. The chain joins TRBV6-5 to TRBJ1-5, with D unclear. Germline assignment: CDR1 MNHEY and CDR2 SVGAGI. This CDR3 is built from 13 residues. The ends were cut back, 7 bases at V and 3 bases at J, with 10 bases in the middle. The DNA for the CDR3 is TGTGCCAGCACCGCGCGGGACAATCAGCCCCAGCATTTT. Translated, it gives CASTARDNQPQHF.

This clone was seen just once. The chain combines TRBV14 with TRBJ1-2; 7 bases match TRBD1. The length of the CDR3 is 13 residues. Germline V gene lookup returns CDR1 SGHDN and CDR2 FVKESK. J gave up 7 bases and V 4 bases, and 6 bases lay outside the gene matches. CDR3 DNA: TGTGCCAGCAGCCTTGGCCAGGGGGTTGGCTACACCTTC. This encodes CASSLGQGVGYTF.

The V call is TRBV18, the J call TRBJ1-1, with no clear D. Trimming pared 10 bases from V and 0 bases from J, leaving 12 bases between. CDR3 length: 13 amino acids. From germline, CDR1 is KGHSH and CDR2 LQKENI. DNA of the CDR3: TGTGCCACCCGAGGTCTAATGAACACTGAAGCTTTCTTT. This encodes CATRGLMNTEAFF.

The J gene is TRBJ1-2, the V gene TRBV6-1, with a weak D call TRBD1 (5 bases). This CDR3 contains 14 residues. Germline lookup yields CDR1 MNHNS and CDR2 SASEGT. The V and J ends lost 7 bases and 4 bases respectively, with 16 bases between them. Here the CDR3 DNA reads TGTGCCAGCATCGAGACAGCCTCTCTCTATGGCTACACCTTC. Translation gives CASIETASLYGYTF.

This clone was found once. This chain connects TRBV6-5 to TRBJ2-1; D not certain. This CDR3 spans 11 amino acids. Germline CDR1 is MNHEY and CDR2 is SVGAGI. Between the trimmed V and J ends, which lost 5 bases and 8 bases, there was a span of 7 bases. The chain's CDR3 is CASSQADEQFF. CDR3 DNA sequence: TGTGCCAGCAGTCAGGCTGATGAGCAGTTCTTC.

The V call is TRBV6-5, the J call TRBJ2-7; 9 bases match TRBD1. The CDR3 has 13 amino acids. Germline assignment: CDR1 MNHEY and CDR2 SVGAGI. The J segment lost 6 bases and the V segment lost 8 bases, leaving 8 bases of the junction unmatched. The CDR3 DNA follows: TGTGCCAGCGGAAGGGACAGGGTGGCCGAGCAGTACTTC. This codes for CASGRDRVAEQYF.

This clone appeared once. The chain is built from TRBV21-1 and TRBJ1-5; no check of the table's D call, TRBD1, against the DNA was made. TRBV21-1 is a pseudogene segment. The CDR3 sequence is 13 residues long. The CDR3 DNA reads as TGTGCCAGCGACAGGGATAGCAATCAGCCCCAGCATTTT. Translating gives CASDRDSNQPQHF.

The chain carries TRBV7-9 and TRBJ1-6; D ambiguous. Germline V gives CDR1 SEHNR, CDR2 FQNEAQ (reference sequence). The V and J ends lost 1 base and 11 bases respectively, with 6 bases between them. There are 12 residues in the CDR3. The CDR3 protein is CASSLEGAPLHF. The CDR3 coding sequence is TGTGCCAGCAGCTTAGAAGGAGCACCCCTCCACTTT.

V usage is TRBV14 and J usage is TRBJ1-3; the D gene is possibly TRBD1 (5 bases). This CDR3 contains 18 residues. V shed 0 bases and J shed 0 bases, with 15 bases lying between them. The germline gives CDR1 SGHDN, CDR2 FVKESK. CDR3 nucleotides: TGTGCCAGCAGCCAAGATCTTAAGGGGTACCACTCTGGAAACACCATATATTTT. Its protein is CASSQDLKGYHSGNTIYF.

This chain links TRBV9 with TRBJ2-3; D possibly corresponds to TRBD2 (5 bases). The CDR3 has 14 residues. Germline V gene lookup returns CDR1 SGDLS and CDR2 YYNGEE. The germline V and J ends were trimmed by 5 bases and 1 base, with 11 bases remaining between them. CDR3 coding DNA: TGTGCCAGCAGTCGGCGGGCGGGCACAGATACGCAGTATTTT. Translated, it gives CASSRRAGTDTQYF.

This clone was detected only a few times. The chain carries TRBV1 and TRBJ1-3. TRBV1 is reported as a pseudogene. This CDR3 is 17 amino acids long. The chain's CDR3 is CTSDWARGGSRGNTIYF. CDR3 nucleotides: TGCACCAGCGATTGGGCTCGGGGGGGCTCGAGGGGAAACACCATATATTTT.

The chain employs TRBV5-1 and TRBJ1-2; 9 nucleotides match TRBD1. Germline V gives CDR1 SGHRS, CDR2 YFSETQ. The V segment lost 0 bases and the J segment 7 bases; nucleotides outside the gene matches: 10. This CDR3 spans 16 amino acids. The CDR3 spells CASSLATGGAPGGYTF. As DNA, the CDR3 is TGCGCCAGCAGCTTGGCAACAGGGGGCGCCCCCGGTGGCTACACCTTC.

The genes are TRBV20-1 and TRBJ1-2; tentatively, D is TRBD1 (5 bases). Germline CDR1 DFQATT, CDR2 SNEGSKA (reference sequence). Trimming cost V 7 bases and J 4 bases, with 10 bases left between them. The CDR3 spans 11 residues. CDR3 sequence reads: CSVAGFYGYTF. In DNA, the CDR3 is TGCAGTGTAGCAGGGTTCTATGGCTACACCTTC.

V usage is TRBV7-2 and J usage is TRBJ2-5; 7 bases fit TRBD2. This CDR3 comprises 14 residues. With V trimmed by 5 bases and J by 5 bases, 8 bases remained unmatched. CDR1 is SGHTA, CDR2 FQGNSA, per germline. CDR3 region: CASSPWTRWETQYF. The CDR3 DNA follows: TGTGCCAGCAGCCCATGGACTAGGTGGGAGACCCAGTACTTC.

The table lists this clone with a few counts. This chain joins TRBV9 and TRBJ2-5, with TRBD2 identical over 8 bases. The germline V gene encodes CDR1 SGDLS and CDR2 YYNGEE. The V and J ends lost 0 bases and 2 bases, in that order; junction bases with no gene match: 3. The CDR3 totals 15 residues. CDR3 residues: CASSVGSGAQETQYF. CDR3 sequence (DNA): TGTGCCAGCAGCGTAGGTAGCGGGGCTCAAGAGACCCAGTACTTC.

J is TRBJ2-7 and V is TRBV5-4, with TRBD2 matching 8 bases. The germline V gene encodes CDR1 SGHNT and CDR2 YYREEE (reference sequence). The ends lost 7 bases at V and 5 bases at J; junction bases unmatched: 8. CDR3 length: 13 amino acids. CDR3 in amino acids: CASAPGGGHEQYF. In DNA, the CDR3 is TGTGCCAGCGCTCCGGGGGGGGGCCACGAGCAGTACTTC.

V usage is TRBV7-2 and J usage is TRBJ2-3; maybe TRBD2 (7 bases). Germline assignment: CDR1 SGHTA and CDR2 FQGNSA. The CDR3 is made up of 17 amino acids. Between the trimmed V and J ends, which lost 5 bases and 4 bases, there was a span of 22 bases. DNA of the CDR3: TGTGCCAGCAGCCTATCTGGCGGGCGGGGGCGATCAGATACGCAGTATTTT. It codes for CASSLSGGRGRSDTQYF.

This sequence joins TRBV27 and TRBJ2-2; 9 positions agree with TRBD1. CDR1 and CDR2 (germline): MNHEY, SMNVEV (reference sequence). The CDR3 has 16 residues. V dropped 3 bases and J dropped 6; count of bases not matched to a gene: 8. This chain's CDR3 is CASSFLRTGDPGELFF. The CDR3 bases are TGTGCCAGCAGTTTTCTCAGGACAGGGGATCCCGGGGAGCTGTTTTTT.

V gene TRBV27 combines with J gene TRBJ1-2, with D possibly matching TRBD1 (6 bases). The ends were cut back, 5 bases at V and 5 bases at J, with 15 bases in the middle. In germline, CDR1 is MNHEY, CDR2 SMNVEV (reference sequence). This CDR3 is 14 amino acids long. The DNA for the CDR3 is TGTGCCAGCAGTCCTAGGACAGATTATTATGGCTACACCTTC. Translating it yields CASSPRTDYYGYTF.

V usage is TRBV7-9 and J usage is TRBJ1-6; no clear D gene. Germline loops: CDR1 SEHNR, CDR2 FQNEAQ (reference sequence). Trimming removed 5 bases from V and 6 bases from J, with 11 bases in between. CDR3 length: 14 amino acids. The CDR3 sequence is CASSPNVANSPLHF. The CDR3 DNA reads as TGTGCCAGCAGCCCAAACGTGGCTAATTCACCCCTCCACTTT.

CDR3 protein: CSVEDRGTDLNTEAFF. The CDR3 nucleotides read TGCAGCGTTGAAGATCGGGGGACAGATTTGAACACTGAAGCTTTCTTT. The rearrangement uses TRBV29-1 and TRBJ1-1, with 7 bases lining up with TRBD1. The germline V gene has CDR1 SQVTM and CDR2 ANQGSEA. The CDR3 loop spans 16 amino acids. V lost 0 bases, J lost 0 bases, and 7 bases stayed unmatched.